This passage covers 14 T cell receptor beta chains from one sample sequenced in a study of T cell repertoires in cytomegalovirus infection. Each CDR3 protein gets one entry after TCRdb re-called the reads with MiXCR. The table has around 100,000 distinct CDR3 sequences, 16% seen once. Sequences were obtained from PBMCs. These receptors were taken from a human donor in good health (CMV status not recorded). Some clones in this sample may be carry-over from other donors' samples.

This clonotype was seen many times. This chain connects TRBV7-2 to TRBJ2-7; 8 bases match TRBD2. The V gene's germline CDR1 is SGHTA and CDR2 FQGNSA. V lost 4 bases, J lost 1 base, and 3 bases stayed unmatched. The CDR3 extends over 14 amino acids. The CDR3 DNA reads TGTGCCAGCAGCTGGGGACTAGTTTCCTACGAGCAGTACTTC. Translation gives CASSWGLVSYEQYF. Full variable domain (outside the CDR3, taken from reference TRBV7-2 and TRBJ2-7): GAGVSQSPSNKVTEKGKDVELRCDPISGHTALYWYRQSLGQGLEFLIYFQGNSAPDKSGLPSDRFSAERTGGSVSTLTIQRTQQEDSAVYLCASSWGLVSYEQYFGPGTRLTVT.

This clonotype occurred many times. The V and J genes are TRBV12-3 or TRBV12-4 and TRBJ1-2; 7 bases are a match to TRBD1. The length of the CDR3 is 14 residues. V lost 6 bases and J lost 2; bases outside the gene matches: 6. The CDR3 DNA follows: TGTGCCAGCAGACACCGCAGGGGGAACTATGGCTACACCTTC. Translated: CASRHRRGNYGYTF.

This clonotype was seen many times. This rearrangement joins TRBV6-2 or TRBV6-3 to TRBJ2-5; 7 nucleotides align to TRBD1. The CDR3 is 14 residues long. After removal of 6 bases from V and 8 bases from J, the junction contained 12 bases not matched to a gene. Germline V lookup: CDR1 MNHEY, CDR2 SVGEGT. The CDR3 DNA follows: TGTGCCAGCAGCCCCGGGACAGCCAGCGGTACCCAGTACTTC. Translating gives CASSPGTASGTQYF.

This clonotype was recorded many times. The V and J genes are TRBV29-1 and TRBJ2-1, with 9 bases aligning to TRBD1. Trimming took 5 bases from V and 6 from J; bases not matched to a gene: 5. CDR1 and CDR2 (germline): SQVTM, ANQGSEA. This CDR3 has 13 amino acids. The CDR3 spells CSVPGQGGNEQFF. The CDR3 DNA sequence: TGCAGCGTTCCGGGACAGGGTGGCAATGAGCAGTTCTTC.

This chain connects TRBV2 to TRBJ1-1; no clear D. This CDR3 is built from 15 residues. Deletions cut 3 bases from V and 1 base from J, with 12 bases between. CDR1 and CDR2 (germline): SNHLY, FYNNEI. Written as DNA, the CDR3 is TGTGCCAGCAGTGACGGGTGGCAGAAGAACACTGAAGCTTTCTTT. Its translation is CASSDGWQKNTEAFF.

This sequence joins TRBV28 and TRBJ2-1; D is uncertain. Trimming cost V 5 bases and J 0 bases, with 11 bases left between them. CDR1 and CDR2 (germline): MDHEN, SYDVKM. This CDR3 has 15 amino acids. The CDR3 coding sequence is TGTGCCAGCAGTCTCGGCTTGAGCTCCTACAATGAGCAGTTCTTC. It yields the protein CASSLGLSSYNEQFF.

The V and J genes are TRBV6-2 or TRBV6-3 and TRBJ1-2; possibly TRBD1 for D (5 bases). Per the germline V gene, CDR1 is MNHEY and CDR2 is SVGEGT. Trimming shortened V by 8 bases and J by 4 bases, and 14 bases separated the two germline ends. The CDR3 extends over 13 amino acids. CDR3 region: CASGDRVIYGYTF. The DNA of the CDR3 is TGTGCCAGCGGGGACCGAGTGATCTATGGCTACACCTTC.

This clonotype was observed a handful of times. At one end the junction does not follow the germline gene, possibly because of a read error. The chain employs TRBV6-1 and TRBJ1-1; weak D call: TRBD1 (5 bases). Germline V lookup: CDR1 MNHNS, CDR2 SASEGT. The CDR3 spans 13 residues. In DNA, the CDR3 is TGTGCCAGCAGTGTCCCAGGGAACCCTGAAGCTTTCTTT. Translating gives CASSVPGNPEAFF.

This rearrangement joins TRBV5-1 to TRBJ2-1, with 7 bases lining up with TRBD2. The CDR3 totals 16 residues. Losses at the gene ends were 2 bases for V and 0 bases for J; bases not matched to a gene: 5. CDR1 SGHRS and CDR2 YFSETQ come from the germline V gene. The CDR3 DNA reads TGCGCCAGCAGCTTTAGCGGGTCGAGCTCCTACAATGAGCAGTTCTTC. This codes for CASSFSGSSSYNEQFF.

This clonotype showed up many times. V is TRBV7-6 and J is TRBJ2-2, with 7 bases matching TRBD2. Germline V CDR1 and CDR2: SGHVS, FNYEAQ. This CDR3 has 16 residues. The trim removed 2 bases at V and 0 bases at J, leaving 3 bases unmatched. CDR3 region: CASSLMSGTNTGELFF. CDR3 sequence (DNA): TGTGCCAGCAGCTTAATGAGCGGGACGAACACCGGGGAGCTGTTTTTT.

This clonotype occurred many times. The chain is built from TRBV7-2 and TRBJ1-5, with D possibly TRBD1 on 5 matching bases. The CDR3 has 16 amino acids. Germline values: CDR1 SGHTA, CDR2 FQGNSA. V was pared by 0 bases and J by 5 bases, with 14 bases between. Written as DNA, the CDR3 is TGTGCCAGCAGCTTAGCGTGGGGGGGAAAGGATCAGCCCCAGCATTTT. Translating it yields CASSLAWGGKDQPQHF.

The V call is TRBV25-1, the J call TRBJ1-1, with D unresolved. CDR1 and CDR2 from the germline V gene are MGHDK and SYGVNS. The V end was cut by 6 bases, the J end by 1 base, with 9 bases between. This CDR3 spans 13 amino acids. The CDR3 spells CASRAPENTEAFF. CDR3 nucleotide sequence: TGTGCCAGCAGGGCACCAGAGAACACTGAAGCTTTCTTT.

Comments on this clonotype: The junction shows a germline mismatch at one end, possibly a read error. J is TRBJ1-1 and V is TRBV7-3; D not resolved. The CDR3 spans 13 residues. CDR1 SGHTA and CDR2 FQGTGA come from the germline V gene. The CDR3 loop reads CASSLTPQTEAFF. CDR3 in DNA: TGTGCCAGCAGCCTAACCCCCCAAACTGAAGCTTTCTTT.

This clonotype appeared many times. The chain carries TRBV7-2 and TRBJ1-2; D remains ambiguous. The germline V gene has CDR1 SGHTA and CDR2 FQGNSA. The CDR3 is 14 amino acids. V was cut by 2 bases and J by 0 bases, with 7 bases left in between. The CDR3 sequence is CASSLITANYGYTF. As DNA, the CDR3 is TGTGCCAGCAGCTTAATCACAGCTAACTATGGCTACACCTTC.